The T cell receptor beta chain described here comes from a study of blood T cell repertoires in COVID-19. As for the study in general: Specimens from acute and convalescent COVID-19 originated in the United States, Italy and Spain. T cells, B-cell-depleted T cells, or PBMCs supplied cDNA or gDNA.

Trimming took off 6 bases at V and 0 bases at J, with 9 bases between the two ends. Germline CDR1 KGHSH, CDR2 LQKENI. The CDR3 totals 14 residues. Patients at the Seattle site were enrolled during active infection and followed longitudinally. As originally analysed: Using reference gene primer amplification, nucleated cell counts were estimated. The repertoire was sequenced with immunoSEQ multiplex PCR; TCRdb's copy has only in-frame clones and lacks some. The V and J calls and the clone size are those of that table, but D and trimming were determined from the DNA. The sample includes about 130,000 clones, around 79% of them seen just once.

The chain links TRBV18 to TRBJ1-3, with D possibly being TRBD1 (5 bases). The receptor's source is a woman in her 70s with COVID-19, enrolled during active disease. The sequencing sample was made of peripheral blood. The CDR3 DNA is TGTGCCAGCTCTACAGGAGACTCTGGAAACACCATATATTTT. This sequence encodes CASSTGDSGNTIYF.